The source of this T cell receptor (beta chain) is a study of PD-L1 blockade in urothelial cancer. Overall study: Peripheral blood specimens exhibited a median yield of approximately 150,000 T cells.

This clone occurred a few times. Clones were read by immunoSEQ multiplex PCR, and TCRdb kept only the in-frame ones, dropping some. The table includes over 40,000 clones, 85% detected once. Sample time point: peripheral blood 6 weeks after treatment start. V was cut by 4 bases and J by 0 bases, with 12 bases left in between. The CDR3 is 14 residues long. The germline gives CDR1 GTSNPN, CDR2 SVGIG (reference sequence). This clonotype was sampled from a man aged 70-80 years with urothelial cancer. The specimen comprised PBMCs, sampled around atezolizumab (anti-PD-L1) treatment. This sequence joins TRBV30 and TRBJ1-1; D perhaps matches TRBD1 (5 bases). CDR3 DNA sequence: TGTGCCTGGAAACGACAGATGATGAACACTGAAGCTTTCTTT. Translated: CAWKRQMMNTEAFF.